This T cell receptor beta chain is drawn from a study of T cell responses to AZD1222 COVID-19 vaccine. The wider study: Pooled in the analysis were second doses at about 4 or about 12 weeks. Study results and limitations: An increase in Spike-specific TCR breadth and depth was observed after two AZD1222 doses. Recipients of AZD1222 seropositive at baseline numbered only 5 to 7.

With regard to this clone: Its antigen is unidentified.

Data came from immunoSEQ multiplex PCR; TCRdb stores just in-frame clones and leaves some out. The sample lists 95,000 to 100,000 clones; roughly 87% were seen once. CDR1 is KGHSH, CDR2 LQKENI, per germline. J lost 5 bases, V lost 4 bases, and 16 bases had no gene match. This CDR3 contains 19 residues. The V and J genes are TRBV18 and TRBJ2-7; 14 bases are shared with TRBD2. The receptor comes from an adult in good health. Sequencing used peripheral blood, obtained on day 0 of AZD1222 vaccination. CDR3 sequence reads: CASSRTSGRTTPNGNEQYF. For the CDR3, the DNA is TGTGCCAGCTCACGGACTAGCGGGAGGACCACACCCAATGGTAACGAGCAGTACTTC.